The text below deals with one TCR beta chain. This clone has a count of ten or more. There is no known antigen for this receptor. No much larger clonotype is one base removed from it; base qualities were not supplied. After removal of 7 bases from V and 3 bases from J, the junction retains 5 bases not matched to a gene. CDR1 and CDR2 were assigned from the germline V gene as MNHNS and SASEGT. The CDR3 holds 15 amino acids from the cysteine to the phenylalanine. The kept DNA is CDR3 alone, 45 bases in frame from the first base. Using the deep immunoSEQ assay, TCR CDR3 regions were amplified from genomic DNA by multiplex PCR. Extracted genomic DNA from each cell subset was distributed evenly across all wells of several immunoSEQ 96-well plates, and each plate was treated as a replicate. For sorted subsets, around 0.2 ug of genomic DNA, equivalent to 25,000 to 35,000 T cell genomes, went into each replicate PCR. Purified libraries were quantified with a Qubit 3.0 fluorometer, sized on a Bioanalyzer 2100, and re-quantified with the KAPA Library Quantification kit. Each immunoSEQ 96-well plate was sequenced on its own single-read 150-cycle Illumina NextSeq 550 flow cell. On the study's bioinformatics: Because the immunoSEQ output included only junctional sequences and no quality scores, the filtering could not be the same as the filtering used for full-length reads. Sequences were annotated with PyIR, a Python wrapper for IgBLAST v1.9, and V/J genes and CDR3 were assigned using IMGT germline references. Any read was removed if the V/J assignment was weak (E-value above 1e-6), the CDR3 was missing, or the read contained stop codons, out-of-frame junctions, or ambiguous translated residues. V3J clonotypes were defined as sequences sharing the same inferred V gene, J gene, and CDR3 amino acid sequence. Percentage overlap between repertoires was calculated by dividing the number of shared unique clonotypes by the size of the smaller repertoire. Repertoire richness was assessed with RTK rarefaction, the Chao1 estimator, and Recon v2.1 estimates of unobserved clonotypes. Generation probabilities for all TCRbeta clonotypes obtained by the gDNA method from a handful of donors were computed using OLGA. As stored in TCRdb, this immuneACCESS dataset retains in-frame rearrangements with V and J assigned. A fraction of the clones does not appear; measured against another copy, unresolved V genes explain less than half of the discrepancy, and the remainder lacks a known reason. The V and J calls and clone size were taken over from that table, and D and trimming were inferred from the DNA. This sample holds some 100,000 clones; over 65% were observed only once. The top ten clones comprise roughly 23% of the sample.

Healthy HIV-negative adults with no recently reported acute infections or vaccinations were included as donors. Every donor was a Caucasian adult residing in Nashville, Tennessee, USA. CD8 memory samples were composed of magnetically selected CD45RO+ cells combined with CCR7-negative CD45RA+ effector memory (TemRA) cells. Blood was collected by leukapheresis, and PBMCs were isolated by Ficoll-Histopaque density gradient centrifugation and then cryopreserved in liquid nitrogen vapor phase. Purity and quantity of every magnetically sorted T cell population were checked by analytical flow cytometry. Each sorted fraction had its genomic DNA isolated and then quantified by UV absorbance on a Nanodrop 2000c. The data were obtained in a study of shared clonotypes between healthy human individuals (dated by TCRdb to the early 2020s). Looking at the study overall: Three men and two women, aged 18 to 49 years, made up the cohort. Libraries were prepared and TCR repertoires were sequenced by different laboratories using diverse techniques, in order to increase sequencing depth and limit assay-specific biases. Each donor's leukapheresis produced roughly between about 0.9 and 9.5 billion PBMCs. Blood TCR repertoires of about 5 healthy adults were deeply sequenced to estimate repertoire size and the extent of clonotype sharing between individuals. For each donor, three plates each were used for CD4 naive and CD4 memory, two plates were used for CD8 naive, and one plate was used for CD8 memory.

The study at large found these results: Only blood was sampled, and tissue TCR repertoires likely differ from those in blood. Pairwise subsampling led to the expectation that sequencing depth would affect the degree of clonotype sharing among donors. Even with the large sequencing depth, rarefaction of the sorted-subset datasets indicated that sequencing was incomplete. Sharing across a few donors was observed for about 5% of naive CD4, about 4% of naive CD8, roughly 2.3% of memory CD4, and roughly 0.4% of memory CD8 clonotypes. The small number of donors limited the genetic and exposure-history diversity represented. Naive subsets generally had larger estimated clonotype richness than memory subsets did. Compared with non-shared clonotypes, the clonotypes found in all four sorted-subset donors had higher generation probabilities.

The source of this sequence is a woman in her thirties in good health. This chain is built from TRBV6-1 and TRBJ2-3, and TRBD2 matches 12 of the central bases. Sequenced sample: memory CD8+ T cells sorted from blood. In the paper's terms, the cell subset or site label means: CD45RO+ cells pooled with CCR7-negative TemRA cells. The sequenced DNA: TGTGCCAGCAAGCGACTAGCGGGAGTAACAGATACGCAGTATTTT. This codes for CASKRLAGVTDTQYF.